Sequencing of this TCR beta chain was carried out in a study of shared clonotypes between healthy human individuals. Generated by immunoSEQ multiplex PCR, the TCRdb table keeps only in-frame clones and is missing some. Of about 2.4 million clones listed, 90% to 95% were seen once; the top ten hold around 0.15%. CDR1 is SGHTS and CDR2 is YDEGEE in the germline V gene. Trimming shortened V by 1 base and J by 6 bases, and 13 bases separated the two germline ends. The CDR3 covers 14 residues. What was sequenced was naive CD4+ T cells sorted from blood. Subset defined: CD45RA+ positively selected. The sequence came from a man between 18 and 29 years old in good health. V and J are TRBV5-8 and TRBJ1-1, with TRBD1 as a possible D gene (5 bases). CDR3 coding DNA: TGTGCCAGCAGCTTGTGGGGGGGAGGAGCTGAAGCTTTCTTT. Translation gives CASSLWGGGAEAFF.